The rows below give T cell receptor beta chains drawn from one sample of a study of blood T cell repertoires in COVID-19. Using immunoSEQ multiplex PCR, the repertoire was profiled, and TCRdb retains in-frame clones only, with some absent. The sample lists about 140,000 clones, more than 60% occurring once. Material for sequencing was peripheral blood. These receptors all come from a woman aged 55-70 years with acute or convalescent COVID-19. CDR3s include the opening cysteine and the closing phenylalanine or tryptophan. A D gene is named only where the DNA matches it firmly. Not all rows give a size; the values are once, few, many and, for expanded clones, a class.

d_call j_call clone_size v_call cdr3_nt cdr3_aa
. TRBJ1-1 . TRBV19 TGTGCCAGTAGTATAGGGACAGTGAACACTGAAGCTTTCTTT CASSIGTVNTEAFF
. TRBJ1-5 . TRBV20-1 TGCAGTGCTATTGACAGGCGGGATGGGCAGCCCCAGCATTTT CSAIDRRDGQPQHF
. TRBJ2-7 few TRBV30 TGTGCCTGGACCGAAGCCCTCCGGTCCTACGAGCAGTACTTC CAWTEALRSYEQYF
. TRBJ2-4 . TRBV9 TGTGCCAGCAGCGTAGGGGGGGTCAAAAACATTCAGTACTTC CASSVGGVKNIQYF
TRBD1 TRBJ1-5 once TRBV3-1/TRBV3-2 TGTGCCAGCAGCCGGGCAGGGGGCTTTCAGCCCCAGCATTTT CASSRAGGFQPQHF
. TRBJ1-1 . TRBV12-3/TRBV12-4 TGTGCCAGCAGTTTGGAGTTCACTGAAGCTTTCTTT CASSLEFTEAFF
. TRBJ1-6 . TRBV30 TGTGCCTGGAGTCCTAAATCAGGGGCGAATTCACCCCTCCACTTT CAWSPKSGANSPLHF
. TRBJ2-7 . TRBV11-2 TGTGCCAGCAGCTTAGTAGGGGGTCCCTCCTACGAGCAGTACTTC CASSLVGGPSYEQYF
TRBD2 TRBJ2-7 once TRBV27 TGTGCCAGCAGGCCCGGGACTAGCGGGAGTTACGAGCAGTACTTC CASRPGTSGSYEQYF
TRBD2 TRBJ2-1 . TRBV3-1/TRBV3-2 TGTGCCAGCAGCCAGCTAGCGGGGTTCAGTGAGCAGTTCTTC CASSQLAGFSEQFF
. TRBJ1-5 few TRBV21-1 TGTGCCAGCAGCGCACCTCGGGGGACAGGGAGGTCATACTATCAGCCCCAGCATTTT CASSAPRGTGRSYYQPQHF